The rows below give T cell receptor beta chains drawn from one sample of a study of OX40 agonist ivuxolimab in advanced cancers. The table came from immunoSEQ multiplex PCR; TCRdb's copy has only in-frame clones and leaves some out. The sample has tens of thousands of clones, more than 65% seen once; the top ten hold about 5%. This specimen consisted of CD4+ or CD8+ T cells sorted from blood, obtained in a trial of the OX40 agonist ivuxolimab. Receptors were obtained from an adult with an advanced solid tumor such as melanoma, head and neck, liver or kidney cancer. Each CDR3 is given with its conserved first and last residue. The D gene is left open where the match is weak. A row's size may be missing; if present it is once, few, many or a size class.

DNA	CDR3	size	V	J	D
TGTGCCATCAGTGACCCGGGACAGGGGAACTATGGCTACACCTTC	CAISDPGQGNYGYTF	.	TRBV10-3	TRBJ1-2	TRBD1
TGCGCCAGCAGCTTGGACCCAGGGTCGAGCTACGAGCAGTACTTC	CASSLDPGSSYEQYF	.	TRBV5-1	TRBJ2-7	.
TGTGCCAGCAGTTTCTTGGGACGGGTCAATCAGCCCCAGCATTTT	CASSFLGRVNQPQHF	once	TRBV27	TRBJ1-5	.
TGTGCCAGCAGCGTAGCGGGCCAACTCACAGATACGCAGTATTTT	CASSVAGQLTDTQYF	once	TRBV6-5	TRBJ2-3	TRBD2
TGTGCCAGCAGCGTGGGGGGGATCCAAGAGACCCAGTACTTC	CASSVGGIQETQYF	.	TRBV9	TRBJ2-5	TRBD2
TGCAGCGTTGATTGGGGGCGGGGAGGCTACACCTTC	CSVDWGRGGYTF	.	TRBV29-1	TRBJ1-2	.
TGCGCCAGCAGCCGTCTTCCCCTGCCAGGGCTCTCCTACGAGCAGTACTTC	CASSRLPLPGLSYEQYF	.	TRBV4-1	TRBJ2-7	.
TGTGCCAGCAGCTTAGATTCGCTAGCGTGGGGGACCTACGAGCAGTACTTC	CASSLDSLAWGTYEQYF	.	TRBV11-2	TRBJ2-7	.
TGCGCCAGCAGCGGGAGTTCTCTAGGACAGGGCTTTAATTCACCCCTCCACTTT	CASSGSSLGQGFNSPLHF	.	TRBV5-1	TRBJ1-6	TRBD1
TGTGCCAGCAGTGAAGGGACTAGCGGCTCCTACGAGCAGTACTTC	CASSEGTSGSYEQYF	medium-sized	TRBV6-1	TRBJ2-7	TRBD2
TGTGCCATCAGCACGACAGGTTCTGGAAACACCATATATTTT	CAISTTGSGNTIYF	.	TRBV10-3	TRBJ1-3	.
TGTGCCAGCAGCGTAGTCGGGGACACCGGGGAGCTGTTTTTT	CASSVVGDTGELFF	.	TRBV9	TRBJ2-2	.
TGTGCCAGCAGCTTAGATCTGGTTGGCAGGGAAGCTTCACCCCTCCACTTT	CASSLDLVGREASPLHF	.	TRBV11-3	TRBJ1-6	.
TGTGCAAGTCGCTTTTGGGCGGGGGCCTACGAGCAGTACTTC	CASRFWAGAYEQYF	once	TRBV12-2	TRBJ2-7	.
TGTGCCACACTAGCAGGGCTTAGCACAGATACGCAGTATTTT	CATLAGLSTDTQYF	once	TRBV10-3	TRBJ2-3	.
TGTGCCAGCAGCTTAGGACTAGCGGGATCAGAGACCCAGTACTTC	CASSLGLAGSETQYF	once	TRBV7-2	TRBJ2-5	TRBD2
TGTGCCAGCAGCTCCCGCCCGGGGACCCAGTACTTC	CASSSRPGTQYF	.	TRBV11-2	TRBJ2-5	.
TGTGCCAGCTCAACCGGGACTAGCGGCTCCTACGAGCAGTACTTC	CASSTGTSGSYEQYF	.	TRBV18	TRBJ2-7	TRBD2
TGTGCCTGGAGCCCCCTAGCGGGAGTTTCCTACGAGCAGTACTTC	CAWSPLAGVSYEQYF	.	TRBV30	TRBJ2-7	TRBD2
TGTGCCAGCAGCCAGCTTGGCGGGAACACCGGGGAGCTGTTTTTT	CASSQLGGNTGELFF	once	TRBV7-2	TRBJ2-2	.
TGCGCCAGCAGCCAAGGGCAGGGGGCCGCCTACGAGCAGTACTTC	CASSQGQGAAYEQYF	once	TRBV4-3	TRBJ2-7	TRBD1
TGCAGCGTGAGTGGTCTGGCTAGCGGGAGCGAGCAGTACTTC	CSVSGLASGSEQYF	.	TRBV29-1	TRBJ2-7	TRBD2
TGTGCCAGCAGGGACAGGGACACAGATACGCAGTATTTT	CASRDRDTDTQYF	.	TRBV7-3	TRBJ2-3	TRBD1
TGTGCCAGCAGTGCGGGACACTATGCACAAAGTCGGGCCAACGTCCTGACTTTC	CASSAGHYAQSRANVLTF	.	TRBV6-1	TRBJ2-6	.
TGCGCCAGCAGCGAGGGAGAGACAGGGTGGAATTCACCCCTCCACTTT	CASSEGETGWNSPLHF	.	TRBV5-1	TRBJ1-6	TRBD1
TGTGCCAGCAGTGAAGACGGCGGGAGCGACACCGGGGAGCTGTTTTTT	CASSEDGGSDTGELFF	few	TRBV2	TRBJ2-2	TRBD2
TGTGCCAGCAGCTTAAACGGTTTGAGAACCAGAACGAACACTGAAGCTTTCTTT	CASSLNGLRTRTNTEAFF	.	TRBV11-2	TRBJ1-1	.
TGCGCCAGCAGCGACAGGGGTGGCTACACCTTC	CASSDRGGYTF	few	TRBV5-1	TRBJ1-2	TRBD1
TGTGCCAGCAGCCCCGGAATATATGGCTACACCTTC	CASSPGIYGYTF	medium-sized	TRBV9	TRBJ1-2	.
TGTGCCAGCAGCTTGGCCGGGACTAGCTCCTACGAGCAGTACTTC	CASSLAGTSSYEQYF	.	TRBV5-4	TRBJ2-7	TRBD2
TGTGCCAGCAGTGAAAGGGGTCATCCTGGGAACACTGAAGCTTTCTTT	CASSERGHPGNTEAFF	.	TRBV2	TRBJ1-1	.
TGTGCCAGCAGTGAAGGGGACGGCCCCTACGAGCAGTACTTC	CASSEGDGPYEQYF	.	TRBV6-1	TRBJ2-7	.
TGTGCCAGCACACAAGCTGGGGGTGCCGAGCAGTACTTC	CASTQAGGAEQYF	few	TRBV25-1	TRBJ2-7	.
TGTGCCAGCAGCTTAGGTCAGGCAGGTTATGAGCAGTTCTTC	CASSLGQAGYEQFF	.	TRBV7-6	TRBJ2-1	.
TGTGCCAGCAGCGTAGGTGGAGTCTCTGGAAACACCATATATTTT	CASSVGGVSGNTIYF	.	TRBV9	TRBJ1-3	.
TGTGCCAGCAGCGCCCCGGGACAGCCCTATGGCTACACCTTC	CASSAPGQPYGYTF	few	TRBV7-9	TRBJ1-2	TRBD1
TGTGCCAGCAGCTTGGCCGGCAGCAACTATGGCTACACCTTC	CASSLAGSNYGYTF	.	TRBV5-5	TRBJ1-2	.
TGTGCCAGCAGCTTAGTCGCGGAGCGCACAGATACGCAGTATTTT	CASSLVAERTDTQYF	.	TRBV13	TRBJ2-3	.
TGTGCCAGCAGCGCCACTTTTAATTCGAGGGGAGGGCAGCCCCAGCATTTT	CASSATFNSRGGQPQHF	once	TRBV2	TRBJ1-5	.
TGTGCCAGCAGCTTGGAAGGACGGAGCTCTGGAAACACCATATATTTT	CASSLEGRSSGNTIYF	.	TRBV5-6	TRBJ1-3	.
TGCGCCAGCAGCTTGAACCCCCTATACTACTACGAGCAGTACTTC	CASSLNPLYYYEQYF	few	TRBV5-1	TRBJ2-7	.
TGCGCCAGCAGCCGGGGGTCGGTGGACACTGAAGCTTTCTTT	CASSRGSVDTEAFF	.	TRBV5-1	TRBJ1-1	.
TGTGCCAGCACCACTTTTCTGGAAGAGACCCAGTACTTC	CASTTFLEETQYF	.	TRBV11-3	TRBJ2-5	.
TGTGCCAGCAGCATCTCGCCAATGGCAGGCCGGGATGGCTACACCTTC	CASSISPMAGRDGYTF	.	TRBV7-9	TRBJ1-2	.
TGCGCCAGCAGCCAACTTACTAGCGGGAGACTCTCTTACGAGCAGTACTTC	CASSQLTSGRLSYEQYF	.	TRBV4-1	TRBJ2-7	TRBD2
TGTGCCAGCAGCTCCTCGACAGGGGGTAACTATGGCTACACCTTC	CASSSSTGGNYGYTF	.	TRBV5-6	TRBJ1-2	TRBD1
TGTGCCAGCAGGCCGGGACAGGGGAACACTGAAGCTTTCTTT	CASRPGQGNTEAFF	.	TRBV11-3	TRBJ1-1	TRBD1
TGTGCCAGTAGTATAGATCTAGAGGGGGGGATGACGCCCCAGCATTTT	CASSIDLEGGMTPQHF	.	TRBV19	TRBJ1-5	.
TGTGCCAGCCAAGGGTTAGCAACGGGGAACATTCAGTACTTC	CASQGLATGNIQYF	few	TRBV2	TRBJ2-4	.
TGTGCCAGTAGGCGGGACAGGGGTTCCTATGGCTACACCTTC	CASRRDRGSYGYTF	.	TRBV19	TRBJ1-2	TRBD1
TGTGCCAGCAGGAAGGCCGAATCTGGGGCCAACGTCCTGACTTTC	CASRKAESGANVLTF	.	TRBV6-1	TRBJ2-6	.
TGTGCCAGCAGTTACGACAGGGGAGGTCAGCCCCAGCATTTT	CASSYDRGGQPQHF	.	TRBV6-5	TRBJ1-5	TRBD1
TGTGCCAGTAGTATGGAATCGGGGAACTATGGCTACACCTTC	CASSMESGNYGYTF	.	TRBV19	TRBJ1-2	.